Presented here are 29 T cell receptor beta chains from one specimen sequenced in a study of CD8 T cells in ankylosing spondylitis. TCRdb re-derived calls from the 5' RACE reads in MiXCR, one entry per CDR3 protein. The sample includes about 35,000 distinct CDR3 sequences, over 2.5% seen only once; the top ten take approximately 2.9%. The sequenced material came from blood, either unsorted or a sorted T cell fraction (not recorded which). Every receptor here comes from a male donor with ankylosing spondylitis or in good health (not recorded which).

The V and J genes are TRBV9 and TRBJ2-5, with D perhaps matching TRBD2 (6 bases). CDR3 size: 16 residues. Germline V lookup: CDR1 SGDLS, CDR2 YYNGEE. Trimming left V 0 bases short and J 5 bases short, with 17 bases between. The CDR3 coding sequence is TGTGCCAGCAGCGTAGGAAGGCGGCGGGGCTTTGAGACCCAGTACTTC. Translating it yields CASSVGRRRGFETQYF.

This clonotype has a count of ten or more. V usage is TRBV9 and J usage is TRBJ2-2, with D possibly matching TRBD1 (6 bases). Trimming stripped 3 bases from V and 6 bases from J, with 15 bases between. Germline values: CDR1 SGDLS, CDR2 YYNGEE. The CDR3 loop spans 15 amino acids. CDR3 region: CASSAWGLRAGELFF. CDR3 nucleotide sequence: TGTGCCAGCAGCGCGTGGGGGCTTAGGGCCGGGGAGCTGTTTTTT.

This clonotype has a count of ten or more. The rearrangement uses TRBV9 and TRBJ2-1; TRBD2 agrees at 12 bases. The CDR3 has 16 residues. V dropped 3 bases and J dropped 5; count of bases not matched to a gene: 6. Germline-derived CDR1 and CDR2 are SGDLS and YYNGEE. The CDR3, as DNA: TGTGCCAGCAGCGCGGGGACTAGCGGGCCAAACAATGAGCAGTTCTTC. Amino acids: CASSAGTSGPNNEQFF.

This clonotype showed up many times. CDR3 DNA: TGTGCCAGCAGCCCAGACATTGCCCGGGAGACCCAGTACTTC. It encodes CASSPDIARETQYF. The chain uses TRBV9 and TRBJ2-5; D is ambiguous. The CDR3 totals 14 residues. Germline CDR1 is SGDLS and CDR2 is YYNGEE. V dropped 4 bases and J dropped 5 bases, with 15 bases sitting between them.

Ten or more counts support this clonotype. J is TRBJ1-1 and V is TRBV9; TRBD1 is a possible D gene (5 bases). Deletions cut 0 bases from V and 1 base from J, with 13 bases between. The germline V gene has CDR1 SGDLS and CDR2 YYNGEE. The length of the CDR3 is 16 residues. CDR3 region: CASSVDGGTTNTEAFF. CDR3 DNA: TGTGCCAGCAGCGTAGATGGGGGGACGACGAACACTGAAGCTTTCTTT.

This clonotype appeared many times. The CDR3 region is CASSVTTGTTTDTQYF. In DNA form, the CDR3 reads TGTGCCAGCAGCGTCACGACAGGGACCACCACAGATACGCAGTATTTT. J is TRBJ2-3 and V is TRBV9, with TRBD1 identical over 7 bases. Germline V CDR1 and CDR2: SGDLS, YYNGEE. This CDR3 is built from 16 residues. Trimming cost V 2 bases and J 2 bases; bases outside gene matches: 8.

At least ten counts were recorded for this clonotype. This chain connects TRBV9 to TRBJ1-3, with D unresolved. Trimming took 0 bases from V and 2 from J, leaving 3 bases between them. From germline, CDR1 is SGDLS and CDR2 YYNGEE. This CDR3 spans 13 amino acids. DNA for the CDR3: TGTGCCAGCAGCGTAGAACCTGGAAACACCATATATTTT. Translated, it gives CASSVEPGNTIYF.

The table lists this clonotype with many counts. The J gene is TRBJ2-3, the V gene TRBV9; maybe TRBD2 (6 bases). Trimming removed 4 bases at V and 3 bases at J, with 15 bases between. Per germline, CDR1 SGDLS and CDR2 YYNGEE. The CDR3 sequence is 15 residues long. Here the CDR3 DNA reads TGTGCCAGCAGCAGTTCCAGCGGACTAACAGATACGCAGTATTTT. It is translated as CASSSSSGLTDTQYF.

This clonotype was found many times. This chain joins TRBV9 and TRBJ2-3, with D possibly being TRBD1 (6 bases). The CDR3 length is 14 residues. In germline, CDR1 is SGDLS, CDR2 YYNGEE. With 6 bases removed from V and 0 bases from J, the gap between germline ends came to 11 bases. The CDR3 here is CASKQGPSTDTQYF. The CDR3 DNA follows: TGTGCCAGCAAACAGGGCCCCAGCACAGATACGCAGTATTTT.

This clonotype was recorded at least ten times. The rearrangement uses TRBV9 and TRBJ2-3; 8 positions agree with TRBD1. Germline V CDR1 and CDR2: SGDLS, YYNGEE. V shed 0 bases and J 3 bases; nucleotides not matched to a gene: 15. This CDR3 contains 19 residues. The CDR3 sequence: CASSVDPDGGRGRTDTQYF. CDR3 DNA: TGTGCCAGCAGCGTAGATCCAGATGGTGGCAGGGGGCGGACAGATACGCAGTATTTT.

The table lists this clonotype with many counts. DNA for the CDR3: TGTGCCAGCAGCGTAGGGCAGGGTGATTTATGGCCCCAGCATTTT. The encoded protein is CASSVGQGDLWPQHF. The rearrangement joins TRBV9 to TRBJ1-5, with D possibly matching TRBD1 (5 bases). The CDR3 consists of 15 residues. CDR1 is SGDLS, CDR2 YYNGEE, per germline. V was trimmed by 0 bases and J by 9 bases, leaving 16 bases between them.

This clonotype was seen at least ten times. The chain is built from TRBV9 and TRBJ2-1; 7 bases match TRBD2. The CDR3 runs 17 residues. Germline lookup yields CDR1 SGDLS and CDR2 YYNGEE. J lost 4 bases, V lost 0 bases, and 10 bases had no gene match. Here the CDR3 DNA reads TGTGCCAGCAGCGTAGGCATCGTGGGGAGGGATTACAATGAGCAGTTCTTC. Translating gives CASSVGIVGRDYNEQFF.

Ten or more counts support this clonotype. The chain links TRBV9 to TRBJ1-2, with TRBD1 matching over 8 bases. Germline V gives CDR1 SGDLS, CDR2 YYNGEE. The trim removed 4 bases at V and 3 bases at J, leaving 5 bases unmatched. CDR3 size: 14 residues. The CDR3 loop is CASSPTTGDYGYTF. The CDR3 nucleotides read TGTGCCAGCAGCCCCACGACAGGGGACTATGGCTACACCTTC.

The table lists this clonotype with a few counts. J is TRBJ2-2 and V is TRBV9, with 10 bases matching TRBD2. The CDR3 loop spans 17 amino acids. Germline loops: CDR1 SGDLS, CDR2 YYNGEE. The V and J ends lost 1 base and 5 bases, in that order; junction bases with no gene match: 8. The DNA of the CDR3 is TGTGCCAGCAGCGTATCGGGGCTAGCGGGAGATACCGGGGAGCTGTTTTTT. As protein: CASSVSGLAGDTGELFF.

At least ten counts were recorded for this clonotype. The gene calls are TRBV9 and TRBJ2-2; unclear D gene. The germline V and J ends were trimmed by 2 bases and 4 bases, with 6 bases remaining between them. CDR1 is SGDLS, CDR2 YYNGEE, per germline. The CDR3 contains 13 residues. This CDR3 is CASSVLSTGELFF. CDR3 DNA: TGTGCCAGCAGCGTTCTATCCACCGGGGAGCTGTTTTTT.

The sample holds many counts of this clonotype. The chain has TRBV9 and TRBJ2-1; D may be TRBD1 (5 bases). This CDR3 spans 16 amino acids. Deletions cut 4 bases from V and 6 bases from J, with 20 bases between. Germline CDR1 and CDR2: SGDLS and YYNGEE. CDR3 sequence reads: CASSPGHQIGINEQFF. DNA for the CDR3: TGTGCCAGCAGCCCCGGACACCAAATAGGGATCAATGAGCAGTTCTTC.

This clonotype was detected ten times or more. V usage is TRBV9 and J usage is TRBJ2-5; D possibly corresponds to TRBD1 (7 bases). CDR3 length: 15 residues. Germline lookup yields CDR1 SGDLS and CDR2 YYNGEE. The V end was cut by 0 bases, the J end by 3 bases, with 12 bases between. For the CDR3, the DNA is TGTGCCAGCAGCGTAGCGCCCAGGGGGGAAGAGACCCAGTACTTC. It encodes CASSVAPRGEETQYF.

This clonotype was picked up many times. Here the CDR3 reads CASSPPKLSYEQYV. The CDR3, as DNA: TGTGCCAGCAGCCCGCCGAAGCTTAGCTACGAGCAGTACGTC. This sequence joins TRBV7-9 and TRBJ2-7; D remains ambiguous. The CDR3 sequence is 14 residues long. Trimming removed 5 bases at V and 3 bases at J, with 14 bases between. CDR1 and CDR2 from the germline V gene are SEHNR and FQNEAQ (reference sequence).

This clonotype was seen ten or more times. V and J are TRBV9 and TRBJ2-5; 10 bases are a match to TRBD2. The CDR3 has 17 amino acids. Losses at the gene ends were 2 bases for V and 0 bases for J; bases not matched to a gene: 7. Germline V gene sequence: CDR1 SGDLS, CDR2 YYNGEE. Here the CDR3 DNA reads TGTGCCAGCAGCGTCGGACTAGCGGTCACGTACCAAGAGACCCAGTACTTC. Protein sequence: CASSVGLAVTYQETQYF. Full variable domain (missing parts from reference TRBV9 and TRBJ2-5): DSGVTQTPKHLITATGQRVTLRCSPRSGDLSVYWYQQSLDQGLQFLIQYYNGEERAKGNILERFSAQQFPDLHSELNLSSLELGDSALYFCASSVGLAVTYQETQYFGPGTRLLVL.

The table lists this clonotype with many counts. J is TRBJ2-3 and V is TRBV9; the D gene is possibly TRBD1 (6 bases). The germline V gene has CDR1 SGDLS and CDR2 YYNGEE. This CDR3 region has 15 residues. V was clipped by 0 bases and J by 1 base, with 9 bases between them. In DNA, the CDR3 is TGTGCCAGCAGCGTAGTAGGGGGTGGCACAGATACGCAGTATTTT. As protein: CASSVVGGGTDTQYF.

This clonotype was seen many times. This chain uses TRBV9 with TRBJ1-1; D is undetermined. The CDR3 loop spans 14 amino acids. V shed 2 bases and J shed 1 base, with 9 bases lying between them. Germline loops: CDR1 SGDLS, CDR2 YYNGEE. This CDR3 is CASSVNPENTEAFF. The CDR3 DNA reads as TGTGCCAGCAGCGTGAACCCAGAGAACACTGAAGCTTTCTTT.

This clonotype was recorded many times. Written as DNA, the CDR3 is TGTGCCAGCAGCGTAGCTCTGGACAGGCTATACAATGAGCAGTTCTTC. Encoded protein: CASSVALDRLYNEQFF. The chain links TRBV9 to TRBJ2-1, with TRBD1 identical over 7 bases. CDR1 SGDLS and CDR2 YYNGEE come from the germline V gene. Trimming took 0 bases from V and 4 from J; bases not matched to a gene: 7. This CDR3 region has 16 residues.

This clonotype was seen repeatedly, ten times or more. The CDR3 DNA follows: TGTGCCAGCAGCGCGGGACTAGTCTCCACCGGGGAGCTGTTTTTT. It is translated as CASSAGLVSTGELFF. The rearrangement uses TRBV9 and TRBJ2-2; the match to TRBD2 covers 8 bases. Unmatched junction bases numbered 5, after V lost 3 bases and J lost 4 bases. CDR1 is SGDLS and CDR2 is YYNGEE in the germline V gene. This CDR3 is 15 amino acids long.

This clonotype was counted many times. The chain employs TRBV9 and TRBJ2-5; perhaps TRBD2 as D (5 bases). Germline V gene lookup returns CDR1 SGDLS and CDR2 YYNGEE. Trimming shortened V by 0 bases and J by 5 bases, and 17 bases separated the two germline ends. CDR3 length: 16 amino acids. Written as DNA, the CDR3 is TGTGCCAGCAGCGTAGGACCCCAGACTACTGGGGAGACCCAGTACTTC. Amino acid sequence: CASSVGPQTTGETQYF.

This clonotype qualifies as medium-sized. The chain uses TRBV24-1 and TRBJ2-4, with D possibly called TRBD1 or TRBD2 (6 bases each). V lost 5 bases to trimming and J lost 3 bases, with 13 bases between them. CDR3 length: 15 amino acids. CDR1 KGHDR and CDR2 SFDVKD come from the germline V gene. Here the CDR3 reads CATSGPGEVKNIQYF. The CDR3 DNA follows: TGTGCCACCAGTGGCCCAGGGGAGGTCAAAAACATTCAGTACTTC.

This clonotype was found many times. The chain carries TRBV9 and TRBJ2-3, with D possibly being TRBD2 (6 bases). Trimming shortened V by 0 bases and J by 6 bases, and 17 bases separated the two germline ends. The CDR3 length is 16 residues. The germline gives CDR1 SGDLS, CDR2 YYNGEE. Written as DNA, the CDR3 is TGTGCCAGCAGCGTAGGTCCGGGAGAGCACGGCGATACGCAGTATTTT. Its translation: CASSVGPGEHGDTQYF. Filled out from reference TRBV9 and TRBJ2-3, the complete variable domain reads DSGVTQTPKHLITATGQRVTLRCSPRSGDLSVYWYQQSLDQGLQFLIQYYNGEERAKGNILERFSAQQFPDLHSELNLSSLELGDSALYFCASSVGPGEHGDTQYFGPGTRLTVL.

Ten or more counts support this clonotype. The rearrangement joins TRBV9 to TRBJ2-2; 8 nucleotides match TRBD2. V was clipped by 4 bases and J by 5 bases; unmatched bases: 7. CDR3 length: 15 residues. Germline V gene data show CDR1 as SGDLS and CDR2 as YYNGEE. The CDR3 region has the DNA TGTGCCAGCAGCCCGAGCGGGGGATGGACCGGGGAGCTGTTTTTT. This gives the protein CASSPSGGWTGELFF.

This clonotype has ten or more counts. The V and J genes are TRBV9 and TRBJ2-5, with D perhaps TRBD2 (6 bases). Between the trimmed V and J ends, which lost 3 bases and 4 bases, there was a span of 19 bases. CDR1 SGDLS and CDR2 YYNGEE come from the germline V gene. The CDR3 runs 16 residues. Here the CDR3 reads CASSGWAGLGGETQYF. The CDR3 region has the DNA TGTGCCAGCAGCGGATGGGCGGGTCTCGGGGGAGAGACCCAGTACTTC.

This clonotype has a count of ten or more. This chain joins TRBV9 and TRBJ2-2; 10 bases line up with TRBD2. V dropped 1 base and J dropped 6; count of bases not matched to a gene: 3. The CDR3 sequence is 15 residues long. The germline CDR1 and CDR2 sequences are SGDLS and YYNGEE. CDR3 protein: CASSVSLAGAGELFF. The CDR3 DNA follows: TGTGCCAGCAGCGTAAGTCTAGCGGGAGCCGGGGAGCTGTTTTTT.